This T cell receptor beta chain originates from a study of a mutant IDH1 vaccine in newly diagnosed glioma. About the research overall: During weeks 1, 3, 5, 7, 11, 15, 19 and 23, patients received eight vaccinations. Former treatment meant radiotherapy, temozolomide, or both; the majority had gotten both.

The CDR3 has 16 amino acids. Germline V gives CDR1 SGHDT, CDR2 YYEEEE. The V segment lost 0 bases and the J segment 3 bases; nucleotides outside the gene matches: 4. Some clones are missing from TCRdb's copy, which holds only in-frame ones; the method was immunoSEQ multiplex PCR. The table records about 36,000 clones, approximately 80% of them present only once. Study-level points and caveats: Seemingly, top peripheral T cell clonotype changes bore no relation to pseudoprogression.

Turning to this clone: Its specificity is not known.

The time point was: week 11, during vaccination. With topical imiquimod, each dose of the vaccine consisted of 300 ug of mutant IDH1 20-mer peptide. Astrocytomas found in donors were new, WHO grade 3 or 4, IDH1-mutant and ATRX-lost. The TCR was taken from a woman aged 25 to 39 with glioma. Some clones in this sample may be carry-over from other donors' samples. V and J are TRBV5-6 and TRBJ2-1; 9 bases match TRBD1. The starting material was peripheral blood mononuclear cells (PBMCs), obtained from a glioma patient whose treatment included an IDH1 peptide vaccine. The CDR3 nucleotides are TGTGCCAGCAGCTTGGCCGGACAGGGGAGCTACAATGAGCAGTTCTTC. Its protein product is CASSLAGQGSYNEQFF.